The present T cell receptor beta chain was sequenced within a study of STAT5B mutations in CD4+ large granular lymphocyte leukemia. Concerning this clone itself: Its antigen remains unknown.

V was clipped by 3 bases and J by 8 bases, with 17 bases between them. Germline CDR1 reads SGDLS; CDR2 reads YYNGEE. The CDR3 has 14 residues. The method was immunoSEQ multiplex PCR; TCRdb's version includes in-frame clones alone and lacks a portion of them. Counted here are roughly 32,000 clones, around 80% occurring once; the ten biggest clones make up around 2.3%. Findings and limits, study-wide: No patients shared main leukemic clonotypes, though about 25% appeared at low frequency elsewhere.

The clonotype was recovered from a human donor in good health. This rearrangement joins TRBV9 to TRBJ1-2; no definite D call. Sequenced sample: CD4+ T cells from blood buffy coats. CDR3 loop: CASSASQDFGGYTF. The DNA of the CDR3 is TGTGCCAGCAGCGCCAGCCAGGATTTCGGGGGCTACACCTTC.